This is a list of T cell receptor beta chains from one sample in a study of PD-1 blockade in classical Hodgkin lymphoma. Only in-frame clones appear in the TCRdb table, and some are missing; sequencing was by immunoSEQ multiplex PCR. The table records about 150,000 clones, 78% of them present only once. The material sequenced was peripheral blood mononuclear cells (PBMCs), taken before the second cycle of nivolumab. The receptors were sampled from a human donor with classical Hodgkin lymphoma. Both conserved end residues are trimmed from each CDR3. Each record gives: J gene, clone size, CDR3 length, V gene, CDR3 protein. Clone size is shown for a subset of rows, as once, few, many or a class of expanded clone.

>TRBJ1-2|-|11|TRBV18
ASSPRDNHGYT
>TRBJ1-2|-|12|TRBV11-2
ASSPSPGIAGYT
>TRBJ2-5|once|14|TRBV18
ASSSYKGTGELEQY
>TRBJ2-3|-|15|TRBV7-8
ASSPNAAGGFGDTQY
>TRBJ2-1|-|12|TRBV21-1
ASSNGQGNNEQF
>TRBJ1-5|once|12|TRBV28
ASSFEVSNQPQH
>TRBJ2-1|-|12|TRBV5-1
ASSPGTIYNEQF
>TRBJ2-2|-|14|TRBV29-1
SVEDRSRGYTGELF
>TRBJ1-5|-|14|TRBV5-1
ASTLLHWISNQPQH
>TRBJ1-1|-|15|TRBV11-2
ASSLGRGTPINTEAF
>TRBJ1-1|-|11|TRBV6-6
ASTVTGGTEAF
>TRBJ1-1|-|10|TRBV6-5
ASSRGGTEAF
>TRBJ1-2|-|15|TRBV10-3
AISESQGGRGHYGYT
>TRBJ2-6|-|16|TRBV19
ASSISGGGEAGANVLT
>TRBJ1-4|-|15|TRBV13
ASSLRGGTGREEKLF
>TRBJ1-2|-|13|TRBV6-6
ASSSDRENNYGYT
>TRBJ1-2|-|13|TRBV7-6
ASSITDREDYGYT
>TRBJ2-3|few|12|TRBV19
ASSVGLASDTQY
>TRBJ1-1|-|11|TRBV12-5
ASGRGVDTEAF
>TRBJ1-2|-|13|TRBV15
ATSKPGTANYGYT
>TRBJ2-5|-|13|TRBV19
ASSRTGPESETQY
>TRBJ2-2|few|14|TRBV4-2
ASSQYGGLNTGELF
>TRBJ1-2|-|12|TRBV5-4
ASSYSRDRRGYT
>TRBJ2-7|-|12|TRBV7-2
ASSLDRNSYEQY
>TRBJ2-5|-|11|TRBV27
ASSPLSEETQY
>TRBJ2-3|once|12|TRBV4-3
ASSQDRGTRAQY
>TRBJ2-3|-|13|TRBV4-1
ASSQVWGVADTQY
>TRBJ2-2|-|14|TRBV28
ASSFPWTGITGELF
>TRBJ2-3|few|11|TRBV5-4
ASSLSSLDTQY
>TRBJ2-3|few|14|TRBV6-6
ASSYSVHPSTDTQY
>TRBJ1-6|-|13|TRBV4-1
ASSRGYGFGSPLH
>TRBJ1-3|-|13|TRBV6-5
ASSYDRGGGNTIY
>TRBJ1-3|-|12|TRBV5-4
ASSPTRTGNTIY
>TRBJ2-5|-|11|TRBV7-8
ASSWGRLETQY
>TRBJ2-7|-|12|TRBV10-3
AISAATENYEQY
>TRBJ1-2|-|14|TRBV5-1
ASSLGPGQSSYGYT
>TRBJ1-6|few|14|TRBV27
ASSFRDRFKNSPLH
>TRBJ2-3|-|13|TRBV5-1
ASSLGGSGTDTQY
>TRBJ2-7|-|12|TRBV5-4
ASSGAGELIEQY
>TRBJ1-4|-|10|TRBV2
ASSGAPEKLF
>TRBJ1-1|-|12|TRBV28
ASTPGWMNTEAF
>TRBJ2-2|-|13|TRBV19
ASRPERVVTGELF
>TRBJ2-3|-|12|TRBV11-1
ASSLDRGADTQY
>TRBJ2-5|-|15|TRBV28
ASSRLAGGLGQETQY
>TRBJ2-7|-|12|TRBV27
ASSYDRSSYEQY
>TRBJ1-1|-|12|TRBV11-2
ASSSSTGRSEAF
>TRBJ1-1|-|10|TRBV5-1
ASSSEGGEAF
>TRBJ2-1|-|13|TRBV7-9
ASSFQGQGSYEQF
>TRBJ2-3|-|11|TRBV7-2
ASSLAGADTQY
>TRBJ2-3|-|15|TRBV2
ASRYNSGRASTDTQY
>TRBJ1-4|-|13|TRBV10-3
AISETGTGNEKLF
>TRBJ1-1|-|16|TRBV5-6
ASSLGQGFPVGNTEAF
>TRBJ2-3|-|15|TRBV6-7
ASSYSQRGDLTDTQY
>TRBJ1-2|-|12|TRBV28
ASTTGGGTYGYT
>TRBJ2-1|-|12|TRBV28
ASSQRAKYNEQF
>TRBJ1-2|-|10|TRBV19
ASTTGVYGYT
>TRBJ1-2|-|12|TRBV6-5
ASSYSGTGNGYT
>TRBJ1-3|-|10|TRBV28
ASSLGGNTIY
>TRBJ2-1|-|13|TRBV10-3
AAKRAGEENNEQF